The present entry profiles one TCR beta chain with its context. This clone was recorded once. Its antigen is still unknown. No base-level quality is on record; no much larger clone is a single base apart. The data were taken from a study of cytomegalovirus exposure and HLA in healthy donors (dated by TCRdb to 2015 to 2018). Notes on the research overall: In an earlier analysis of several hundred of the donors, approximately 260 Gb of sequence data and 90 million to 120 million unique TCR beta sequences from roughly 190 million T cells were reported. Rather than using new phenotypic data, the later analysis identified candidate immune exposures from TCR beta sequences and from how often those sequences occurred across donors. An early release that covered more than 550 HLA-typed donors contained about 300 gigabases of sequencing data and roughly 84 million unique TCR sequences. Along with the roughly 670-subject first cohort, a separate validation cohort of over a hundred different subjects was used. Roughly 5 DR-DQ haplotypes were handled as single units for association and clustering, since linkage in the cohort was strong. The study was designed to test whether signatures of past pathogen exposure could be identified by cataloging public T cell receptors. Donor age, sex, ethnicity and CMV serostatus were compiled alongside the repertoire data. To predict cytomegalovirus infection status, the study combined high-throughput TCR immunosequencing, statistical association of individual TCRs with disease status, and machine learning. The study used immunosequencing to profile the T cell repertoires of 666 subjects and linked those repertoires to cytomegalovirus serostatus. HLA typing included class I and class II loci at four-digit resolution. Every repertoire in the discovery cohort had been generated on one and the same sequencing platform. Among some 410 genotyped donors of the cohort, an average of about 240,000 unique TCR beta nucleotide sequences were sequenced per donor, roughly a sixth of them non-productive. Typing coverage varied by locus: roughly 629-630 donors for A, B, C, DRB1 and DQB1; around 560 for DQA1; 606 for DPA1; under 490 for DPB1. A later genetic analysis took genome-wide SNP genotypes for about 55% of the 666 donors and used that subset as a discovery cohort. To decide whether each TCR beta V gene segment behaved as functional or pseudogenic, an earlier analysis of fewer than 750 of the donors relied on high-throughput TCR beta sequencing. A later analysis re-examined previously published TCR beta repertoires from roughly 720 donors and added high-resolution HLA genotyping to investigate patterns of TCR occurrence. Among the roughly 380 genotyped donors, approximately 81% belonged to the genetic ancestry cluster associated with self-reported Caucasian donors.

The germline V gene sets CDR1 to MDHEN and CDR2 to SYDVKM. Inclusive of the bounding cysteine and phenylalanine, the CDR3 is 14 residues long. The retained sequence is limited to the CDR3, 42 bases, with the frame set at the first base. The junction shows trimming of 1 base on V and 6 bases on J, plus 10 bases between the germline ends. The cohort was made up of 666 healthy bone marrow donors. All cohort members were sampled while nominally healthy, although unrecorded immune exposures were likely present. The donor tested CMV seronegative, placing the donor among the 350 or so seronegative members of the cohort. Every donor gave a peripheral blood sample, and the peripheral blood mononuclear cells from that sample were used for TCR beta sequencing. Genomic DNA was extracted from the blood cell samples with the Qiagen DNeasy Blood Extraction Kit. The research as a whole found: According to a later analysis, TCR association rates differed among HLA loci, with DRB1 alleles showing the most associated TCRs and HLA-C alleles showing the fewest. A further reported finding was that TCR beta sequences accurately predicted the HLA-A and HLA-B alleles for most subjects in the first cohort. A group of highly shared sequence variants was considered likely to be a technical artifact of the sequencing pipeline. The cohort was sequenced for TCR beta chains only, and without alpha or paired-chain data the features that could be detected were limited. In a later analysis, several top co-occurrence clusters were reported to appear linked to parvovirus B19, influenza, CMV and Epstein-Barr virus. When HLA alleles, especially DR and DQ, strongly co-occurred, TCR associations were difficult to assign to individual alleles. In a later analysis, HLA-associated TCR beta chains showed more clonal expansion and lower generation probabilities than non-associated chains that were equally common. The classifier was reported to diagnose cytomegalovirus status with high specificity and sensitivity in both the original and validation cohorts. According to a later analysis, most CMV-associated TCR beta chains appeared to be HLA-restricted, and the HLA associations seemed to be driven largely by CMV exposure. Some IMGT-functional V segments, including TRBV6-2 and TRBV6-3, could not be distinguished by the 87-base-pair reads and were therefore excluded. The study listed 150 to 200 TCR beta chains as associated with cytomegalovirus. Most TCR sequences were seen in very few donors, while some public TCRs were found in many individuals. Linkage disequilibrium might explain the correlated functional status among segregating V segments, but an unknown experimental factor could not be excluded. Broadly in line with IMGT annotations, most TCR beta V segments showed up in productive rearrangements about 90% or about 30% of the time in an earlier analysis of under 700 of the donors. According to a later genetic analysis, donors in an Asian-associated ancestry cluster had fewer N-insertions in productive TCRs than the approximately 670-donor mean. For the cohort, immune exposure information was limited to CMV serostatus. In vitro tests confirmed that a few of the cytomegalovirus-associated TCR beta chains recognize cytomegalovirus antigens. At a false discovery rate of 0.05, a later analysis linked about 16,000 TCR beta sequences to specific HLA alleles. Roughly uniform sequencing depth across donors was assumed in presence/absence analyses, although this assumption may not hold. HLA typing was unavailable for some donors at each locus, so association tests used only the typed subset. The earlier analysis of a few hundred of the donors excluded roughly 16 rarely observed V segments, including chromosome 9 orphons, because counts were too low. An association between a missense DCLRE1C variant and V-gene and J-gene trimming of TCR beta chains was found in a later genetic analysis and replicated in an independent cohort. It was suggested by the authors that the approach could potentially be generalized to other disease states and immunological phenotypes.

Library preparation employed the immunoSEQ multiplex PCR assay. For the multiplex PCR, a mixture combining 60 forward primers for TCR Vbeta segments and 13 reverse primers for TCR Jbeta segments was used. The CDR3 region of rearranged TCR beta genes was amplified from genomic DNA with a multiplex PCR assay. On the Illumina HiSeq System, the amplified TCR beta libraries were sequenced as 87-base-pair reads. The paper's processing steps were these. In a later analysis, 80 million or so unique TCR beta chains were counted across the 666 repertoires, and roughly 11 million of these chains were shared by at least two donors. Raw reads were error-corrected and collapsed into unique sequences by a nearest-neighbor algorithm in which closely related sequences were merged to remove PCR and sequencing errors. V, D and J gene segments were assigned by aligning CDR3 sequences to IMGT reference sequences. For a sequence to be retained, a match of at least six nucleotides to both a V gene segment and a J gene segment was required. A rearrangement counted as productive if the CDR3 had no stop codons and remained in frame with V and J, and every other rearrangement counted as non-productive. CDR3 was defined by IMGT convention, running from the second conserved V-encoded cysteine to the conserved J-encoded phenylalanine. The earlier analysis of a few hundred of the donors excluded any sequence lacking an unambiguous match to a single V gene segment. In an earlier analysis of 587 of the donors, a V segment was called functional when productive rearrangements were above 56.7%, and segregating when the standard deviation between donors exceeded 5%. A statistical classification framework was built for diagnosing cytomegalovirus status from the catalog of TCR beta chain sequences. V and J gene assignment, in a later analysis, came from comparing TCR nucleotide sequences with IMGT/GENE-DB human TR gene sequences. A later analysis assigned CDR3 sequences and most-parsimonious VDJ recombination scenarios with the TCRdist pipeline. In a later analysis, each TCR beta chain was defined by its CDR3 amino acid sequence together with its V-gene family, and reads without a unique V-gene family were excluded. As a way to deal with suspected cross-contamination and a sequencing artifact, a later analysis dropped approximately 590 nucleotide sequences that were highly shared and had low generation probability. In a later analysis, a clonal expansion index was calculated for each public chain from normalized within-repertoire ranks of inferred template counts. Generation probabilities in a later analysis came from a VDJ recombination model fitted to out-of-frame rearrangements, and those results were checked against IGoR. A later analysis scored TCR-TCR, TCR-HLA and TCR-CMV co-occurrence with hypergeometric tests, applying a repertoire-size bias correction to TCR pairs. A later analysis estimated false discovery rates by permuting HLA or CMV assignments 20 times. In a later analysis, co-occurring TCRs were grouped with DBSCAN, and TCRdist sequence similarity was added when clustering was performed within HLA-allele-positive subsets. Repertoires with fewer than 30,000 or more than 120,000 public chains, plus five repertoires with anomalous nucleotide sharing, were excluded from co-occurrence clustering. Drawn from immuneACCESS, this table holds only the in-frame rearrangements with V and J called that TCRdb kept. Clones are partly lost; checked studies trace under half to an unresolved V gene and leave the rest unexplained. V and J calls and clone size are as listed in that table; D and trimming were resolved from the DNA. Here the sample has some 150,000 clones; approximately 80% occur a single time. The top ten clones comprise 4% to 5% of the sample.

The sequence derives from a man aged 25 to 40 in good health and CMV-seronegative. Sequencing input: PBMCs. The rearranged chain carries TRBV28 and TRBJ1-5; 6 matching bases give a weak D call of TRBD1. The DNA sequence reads TGTGCCAGCAGTTTATTGGCACAGGGTCAGCCCCAGCATTTT. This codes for CASSLLAQGQPQHF.